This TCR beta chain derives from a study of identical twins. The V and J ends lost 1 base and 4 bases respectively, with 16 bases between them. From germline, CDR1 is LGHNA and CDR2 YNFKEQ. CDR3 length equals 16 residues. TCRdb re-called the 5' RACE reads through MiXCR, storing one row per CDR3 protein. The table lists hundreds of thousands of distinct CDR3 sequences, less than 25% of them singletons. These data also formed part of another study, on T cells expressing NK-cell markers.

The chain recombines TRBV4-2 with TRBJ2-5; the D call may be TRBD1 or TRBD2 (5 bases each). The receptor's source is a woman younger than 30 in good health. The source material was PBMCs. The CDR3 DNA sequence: TGTGCCAGCAGCCAAGGTATGGGGGATCTTCGAGAGACCCAGTACTTC. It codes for CASSQGMGDLRETQYF.